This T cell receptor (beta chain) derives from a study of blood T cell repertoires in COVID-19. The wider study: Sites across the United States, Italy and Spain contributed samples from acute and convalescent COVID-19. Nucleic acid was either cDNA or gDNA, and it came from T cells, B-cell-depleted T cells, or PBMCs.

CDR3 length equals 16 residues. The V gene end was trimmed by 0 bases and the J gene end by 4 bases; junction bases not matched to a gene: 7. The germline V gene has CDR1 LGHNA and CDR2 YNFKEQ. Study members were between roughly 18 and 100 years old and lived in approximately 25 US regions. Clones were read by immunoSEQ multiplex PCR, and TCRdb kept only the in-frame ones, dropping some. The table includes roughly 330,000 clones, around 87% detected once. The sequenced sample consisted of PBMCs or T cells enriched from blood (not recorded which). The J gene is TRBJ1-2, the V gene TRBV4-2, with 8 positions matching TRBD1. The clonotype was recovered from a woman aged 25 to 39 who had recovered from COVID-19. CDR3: CASSQDGGQGTYGYTF. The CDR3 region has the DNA TGTGCCAGCAGCCAAGATGGAGGACAGGGAACCTATGGCTACACCTTC.